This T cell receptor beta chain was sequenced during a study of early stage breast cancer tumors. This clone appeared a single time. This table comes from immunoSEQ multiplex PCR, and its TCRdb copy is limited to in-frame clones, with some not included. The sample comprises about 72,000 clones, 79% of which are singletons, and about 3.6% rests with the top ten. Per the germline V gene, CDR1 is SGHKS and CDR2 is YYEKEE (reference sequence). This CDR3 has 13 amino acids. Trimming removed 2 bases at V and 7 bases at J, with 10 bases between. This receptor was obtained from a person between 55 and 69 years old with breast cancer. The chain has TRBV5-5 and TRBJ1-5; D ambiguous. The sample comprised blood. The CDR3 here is CASSLSPGQPQHF. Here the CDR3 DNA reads TGTGCCAGCAGCTTATCCCCAGGACAGCCCCAGCATTTT.